This is a list of T cell receptor beta chains from one sample in a study of blood T cells in healthy people across ages. TCRdb called the 5' RACE reads again in MiXCR, with one record for every CDR3 protein. Of 850,000 to 1,000,000 distinct CDR3 sequences detected, under 50% appear once; the ten largest clones hold around an eighth. The sample comprised blood. The receptors stem from a young man in good health. Both conserved end residues are trimmed from each CDR3. A clone size is listed for some rows: how often the clone was seen (once, few, many), or a class if it is expanded.

TRBV5-6,few,ASSLRTYGYT
TRBV7-8,NA,ASSLGGGGQSNTEAF
TRBV18,few,ASSPATGTTYGYT
TRBV28,once,ASSPAVIGGAYEQY
TRBV29-1,NA,TVSRAGTGELF
TRBV29-1,NA,SVVVSRVTDTQY
TRBV4-2,NA,ANSQDFAGEKKLF
TRBV6-1,NA,ASSGWARSEQF
TRBV3-1,few,ATRTAAYGYT
TRBV5-1,NA,ASSHDTGARNEKLF
TRBV6-5,NA,VSGRSRGARANVLT
TRBV28,NA,ASSLAVGAGAAGELF
TRBV7-9,few,ASSLFRQFFPDTQY
TRBV20-1,few,SAWTGASNQPQH
TRBV18,few,ASSPRPGAYEQY
TRBV4-3,NA,ASSQTSGGDPYEQY
TRBV11-2,NA,ASSLSQGGGELF
TRBV7-2,NA,ASSLAGQGATGYT
TRBV3-1,NA,ASSKSSGASADTQY
TRBV9,NA,ASSVGGGRTDTQY
TRBV24-1,NA,ATSDPIMGAQETQF
TRBV21-1,once,ASSKGLAGGRNEQF
TRBV7-2,NA,ASSFSGDRSYEQY
TRBV20-1,NA,SASFTWDSNQPQH
TRBV9,NA,ASSVASGALYEQY
TRBV15,few,ATSSQGTHEQY
TRBV7-2,many,ASSLYGIGTDTQY
TRBV2,once,ASVRDRDSPLH
TRBV7-3,NA,ASSLLGGDRTDTKY
TRBV5-1,NA,ASSSDGTASYEQY
TRBV20-1,few,SASFRTGEEKLF
TRBV2,NA,ASSREDRTEAF
TRBV3-1,NA,ASSLTASSQGVNTDTQY
TRBV3-1,NA,ASSQAYSNQPQH
TRBV29-1,many,SVRTGTSGGLETQY
TRBV5-1,few,ASRVGQLNGYT
TRBV3-1,few,ASSRTGQPQH
TRBV4-1,NA,ASSQAPGTIQETQY
TRBV28,once,ASKVTRWGEESTEAF
TRBV3-1,NA,ASSQEDSNYEQY
TRBV12-3/TRBV12-4,NA,ASRPDSAFEKLF
TRBV29-1,few,SVRQGAGAF
TRBV7-9,few,ASSLALSEQF
TRBV4-2,few,ASSQDRSAGVNQETQY
TRBV7-9,NA,ASSKGRGLLKETQY
TRBV27,few,ASRKERGLNYGYT
TRBV20-1,NA,SASQGRGNTDTQY
TRBV6-2/TRBV6-3,once,ASREIDRANTEAF
TRBV2,NA,ASKVESNQPQH